Following are 31 T cell receptor beta chains from one sample sequenced in a study of T-cell reconstitution after alpha-beta-depleted transplantation in children. TCRbeta library construction was performed incorporating unique molecular identifiers. Via MiXCR, TCRdb re-called the PCR reads, giving one row per CDR3 protein. The data contain around 300,000 distinct CDR3 sequences, over 20% of them singletons. The sequencing here drew on PBMCs, mostly from graft donor cells, taken 180 days after TCRalphabeta/CD19-depleted stem cell transplant. These receptors all come from a male patient aged 10 to 17 who had a stem cell transplant for acute lymphoblastic leukemia, so the T cells may come from the graft donor.

V gene TRBV11-1 combines with J gene TRBJ2-5; unclear D gene. Germline V gene lookup returns CDR1 SGHAT and CDR2 FQDESV (reference sequence). The ends were cut back, 2 bases at V and 7 bases at J, with 14 bases in the middle. The CDR3 spans 14 residues. The CDR3 DNA sequence: TGTGCCAGCAGCTTAAGGCAAGGAAAACCGACCCAGTACTTC. This gives the protein CASSLRQGKPTQYF. The variable domain in full, completed from reference TRBV11-1 and TRBJ2-5, reads EAEVAQSPRYKITEKSQAVAFWCDPISGHATLYWYRQILGQGPELLVQFQDESVVDDSQLPKDRFSAERLKGVDSTLKIQPAELGDSAMYLCASSLRQGKPTQYFGPGTRLLVL.

The chain couples TRBV5-1 to TRBJ2-5; 7 bases map to TRBD1. With 2 bases clipped from V and 5 bases from J, the junction kept 6 bases outside the gene matches. Per the germline V gene, CDR1 is SGHRS and CDR2 is YFSETQ. CDR3 size: 14 residues. The CDR3 here is CASSFQGETETQYF. In DNA, the CDR3 is TGCGCCAGCAGCTTTCAGGGGGAGACTGAGACCCAGTACTTC.

The J gene is TRBJ2-4, the V gene TRBV7-8; a weak D match, TRBD2 (6 bases). Per the germline V gene, CDR1 is SGHVS and CDR2 is FQNEAQ. The CDR3 runs 16 residues. Trimming cost V 1 base and J 3 bases, with 13 bases left between them. The CDR3 nucleotides read TGTGCCAGCAGCTTAGGGAGGGGAGTGGGCAAAAACATTCAGTACTTC. Translation: CASSLGRGVGKNIQYF.

The chain couples TRBV9 to TRBJ1-2, with a tentative D call TRBD1 (5 bases). V was clipped by 1 base and J by 5 bases, with 9 bases between them. CDR1 is SGDLS, CDR2 YYNGEE, per germline. This CDR3 is 13 amino acids long. CDR3 nucleotides: TGTGCCAGCAGCGTAAGGGGTAGTTATGGCTACACCTTC. Translated: CASSVRGSYGYTF.

The chain employs TRBV20-1 and TRBJ2-4; perhaps D is TRBD1 or TRBD2 (5 bases each). Per the germline V gene, CDR1 is DFQATT and CDR2 is SNEGSKA (reference sequence). CDR3 size: 16 residues. V lost 3 bases, J lost 0 bases, and 15 bases lay in between. The CDR3 spells CSARSGTLVAKNIQYF. CDR3 coding DNA: TGCAGTGCTAGGTCCGGGACCTTAGTAGCCAAAAACATTCAGTACTTC.

This clonotype came up a few times. The rearrangement links TRBV12-3 or TRBV12-4 to TRBJ2-2; D unclear. This CDR3 contains 15 residues. V lost 2 bases and J 9 bases, leaving 16 bases between the germline ends. CDR3 sequence (DNA): TGTGCCAGCAGTTTAAGTAGTCCGGGCCGAAGGGAGCTGTTTTTT. This translates into CASSLSSPGRRELFF.

The V call is TRBV4-1, the J call TRBJ1-1; D is ambiguous. The CDR3 is 13 residues long. CDR1 and CDR2 from the germline V gene are MGHRA and YSYEKL. Deletions cut 8 bases from V and 5 bases from J, with 15 bases between. Here the CDR3 reads CASRNAGFTEAFF. DNA for the CDR3: TGCGCCAGCCGCAACGCCGGGTTTACTGAAGCTTTCTTT.

The rearrangement joins TRBV20-1 to TRBJ1-4; maybe TRBD1 (5 bases). Germline V gene data show CDR1 as DFQATT and CDR2 as SNEGSKA (reference sequence). This CDR3 has 14 amino acids. V lost 0 bases to trimming and J lost 5 bases, with 10 bases between them. CDR3 region: CSARDIRGNEKLFF. The CDR3 nucleotides read TGCAGTGCTAGAGATATTCGGGGGAATGAAAAACTGTTTTTT.

This clonotype was seen ten or more times. The CDR3 nucleotides read TGTGCCAGCAGTCCCCCTGGGGGGGGCGCAAACAATGAGCAGTTCTTC. It codes for CASSPPGGGANNEQFF. The J gene is TRBJ2-1, the V gene TRBV12-3 or TRBV12-4; TRBD2 is a possible D gene (7 bases). The germline V and J ends were trimmed by 5 bases and 5 bases, with 19 bases remaining between them. The CDR3 contains 16 residues.

This clonotype turned up a few times. The CDR3 nucleotides are TGCGCCAGCAGCCAATTGCCGGGACTGATAGCCTACGAGCAGTACTTC. It codes for CASSQLPGLIAYEQYF. V gene TRBV4-1 combines with J gene TRBJ2-7, with D possibly being TRBD2 (6 bases). The germline gives CDR1 MGHRA, CDR2 YSYEKL. Trimming shortened V by 2 bases and J by 2 bases, and 16 bases separated the two germline ends. This CDR3 comprises 16 residues.

The table lists this clonotype with a count of one. The chain has TRBV7-9 and TRBJ1-5, with TRBD1 identical over 10 bases. V lost 5 bases and J lost 0; bases outside the gene matches: 7. The CDR3 is 17 residues long. Germline V lookup: CDR1 SEHNR, CDR2 FQNEAQ (reference sequence). CDR3: CASSMDRGTYSNQPQHF. The CDR3 nucleotides read TGTGCCAGCAGCATGGACAGGGGGACCTATAGCAATCAGCCCCAGCATTTT.

This clonotype was observed a few times. This chain joins TRBV27 and TRBJ1-2; D gene ambiguous. CDR3 length equals 15 residues. Germline values: CDR1 MNHEY, CDR2 SMNVEV (reference sequence). Trimming took 4 bases from V and 1 from J, leaving 13 bases between them. CDR3 sequence (DNA): TGTGCCAGCAGTTCGCACAGATACCTTAACTATGGCTACACCTTC. It codes for CASSSHRYLNYGYTF.

This clonotype turned up a few times. The CDR3 loop is CASRKQGASREKLFF. CDR3 coding DNA: TGTGCCAGCAGGAAACAGGGGGCGTCACGGGAAAAACTGTTTTTT. The chain combines TRBV27 with TRBJ1-4; 9 nucleotides align to TRBD1. Germline trimming cut 6 bases from V and 8 bases from J; bases unmatched to any gene: 10. The germline CDR1 and CDR2 sequences are MNHEY and SMNVEV (reference sequence). There are 15 residues in the CDR3.

This clonotype showed up just a few times. The J gene is TRBJ2-7, the V gene TRBV20-1; TRBD2 matches 12 bases. Trimming removed 5 bases from V and 4 bases from J; junction bases left unmatched: 9. Germline V gene data show CDR1 as DFQATT and CDR2 as SNEGSKA (reference sequence). The CDR3 is 15 amino acids. DNA of the CDR3: TGCAGTGCTCCACCGACTAGCGGGAGAGAATACGAGCAGTACTTC. Encoded protein: CSAPPTSGREYEQYF.

The chain is built from TRBV5-1 and TRBJ1-1; tentatively, D is TRBD1 (6 bases). The ends were cut back, 1 base at V and 0 bases at J, with 10 bases in the middle. This CDR3 has 15 amino acids. Germline V CDR1 and CDR2: SGHRS, YFSETQ. DNA of the CDR3: TGCGCCAGCAGCTTGACCCAGGGGATGAACACTGAAGCTTTCTTT. It codes for CASSLTQGMNTEAFF.

At least ten counts were recorded for this clonotype. This rearrangement joins TRBV10-3 to TRBJ2-5; 14 bases are shared with TRBD2. From germline, CDR1 is ENHRY and CDR2 SYGVKD. With V trimmed by 10 bases and J by 3 bases, 4 bases remained unmatched. CDR3 size: 14 residues. The CDR3 protein is CATGTSGGKETQYF. CDR3 nucleotides: TGTGCCACCGGGACTAGCGGGGGTAAAGAGACCCAGTACTTC.

DNA for the CDR3: TGCGCCAGCAGCTGGATAGAGACTAGCACAGATACGCAGTATTTT. This codes for CASSWIETSTDTQYF. The V call is TRBV5-1, the J call TRBJ2-3; D is uncertain. CDR3 length: 15 amino acids. V dropped 3 bases and J dropped 0 bases, with 11 bases sitting between them. Germline V gene data show CDR1 as SGHRS and CDR2 as YFSETQ.

The chain recombines TRBV2 with TRBJ2-1, with D perhaps given as TRBD1 or TRBD2 (6 bases each). Germline CDR1 is SNHLY and CDR2 is FYNNEI. The CDR3 consists of 16 residues. V was cut by 2 bases and J by 0 bases, with 11 bases left in between. The CDR3 DNA follows: TGTGCCAGCAGTGAAAGGGGGGTGAGCTCCTACAATGAGCAGTTCTTC. Translation: CASSERGVSSYNEQFF.

This clonotype was found a few times. The chain has TRBV20-1 and TRBJ1-5; 10 positions match TRBD1. The CDR3 has 14 amino acids. Germline V lookup: CDR1 DFQATT, CDR2 SNEGSKA (reference sequence). With 6 bases clipped from V and 3 bases from J, the junction kept 5 bases outside the gene matches. DNA for the CDR3: TGCAGTGCACGGGACAGGGGATACAATCAGCCCCAGCATTTT. Protein: CSARDRGYNQPQHF.

A few counts support this clonotype. The chain joins TRBV12-3 or TRBV12-4 to TRBJ2-1, with D possibly matching TRBD2 (7 bases). V was pared by 5 bases and J by 10 bases, with 27 bases between. The CDR3 covers 17 residues. The CDR3 sequence is CASSLGGGLGTMREQFF. As DNA, the CDR3 is TGTGCCAGCAGTCTAGGGGGGGGTTTGGGAACAATGAGGGAGCAGTTCTTC.

V gene TRBV12-3 or TRBV12-4 combines with J gene TRBJ2-3; D not resolved. The CDR3 covers 14 residues. V lost 3 bases and J lost 2, with 9 bases in between. The CDR3, as DNA: TGTGCCAGCAGTTTTGAACCGACCACAGATACGCAGTATTTT. It translates to CASSFEPTTDTQYF.

The chain recombines TRBV5-1 with TRBJ2-1; 9 bases are shared with TRBD2. This CDR3 comprises 14 residues. The germline V gene has CDR1 SGHRS and CDR2 YFSETQ. V was clipped by 3 bases and J by 3 bases; unmatched bases: 1. The CDR3 spells CASSSSGIYNEQFF. The CDR3 coding sequence is TGCGCCAGCAGCTCTAGCGGGATCTACAATGAGCAGTTCTTC.

For this clonotype: An end of the junction differs from the germline gene, which may be a read error. The chain combines TRBV5-1 with TRBJ2-6; D ambiguous. This CDR3 is 14 amino acids long. Looked up from germline, CDR1 is SGHRS and CDR2 is YFSETQ. As DNA, the CDR3 is TGCGCCACCAGCTTGCCCCAGGTCGGCAACGTCCTGACTTTC. It translates to CATSLPQVGNVLTF.

The CDR3 bases are TGTGCCAGCAGCTTCGGTAGCGGGAGGTCCGGGGAGCTGTTTTTT. Encoded protein: CASSFGSGRSGELFF. J is TRBJ2-2 and V is TRBV7-9, with 10 bases that match TRBD2. Germline lookup yields CDR1 SEHNR and CDR2 FQNEAQ (reference sequence). V trimming: 3 bases; J trimming: 6 bases; junction bases outside the gene matches: 4. CDR3 length: 15 residues.

In this sample, this clonotype turned up a few times. CDR3 sequence (DNA): TGCGCCAGCAGCAGGATTGGCGGGAGACAGGACGAGCAGTACTTC. Protein: CASSRIGGRQDEQYF. The rearrangement joins TRBV5-1 to TRBJ2-7; D might be TRBD2 (7 bases). Germline V gene lookup returns CDR1 SGHRS and CDR2 YFSETQ. V was cut by 4 bases and J by 5 bases, with 19 bases left in between. This CDR3 is built from 15 residues.

This sequence joins TRBV20-1 and TRBJ1-6, with D perhaps matching TRBD1 (6 bases). There are 15 residues in the CDR3. V was pared by 3 bases and J by 5 bases, with 14 bases between. The germline CDR1 and CDR2 sequences are DFQATT and SNEGSKA (reference sequence). As DNA, the CDR3 is TGCAGTGCTAGGGCCTGGGACACCCATAATTCACCCCTCCACTTT. Its translation is CSARAWDTHNSPLHF.

This clonotype was counted a few times. The V call is TRBV29-1, the J call TRBJ1-2, with 8 bases aligning to TRBD1. The CDR3 totals 15 residues. The V segment lost 0 bases and the J segment 5 bases; nucleotides outside the gene matches: 8. Germline V gene lookup returns CDR1 SQVTM and CDR2 ANQGSEA. CDR3 protein: CSVEDGWTGIYGYTF. As DNA, the CDR3 is TGCAGCGTTGAAGATGGGTGGACAGGGATTTATGGCTACACCTTC. The variable domain in full, completed from reference TRBV29-1 and TRBJ1-2, reads SAVISQKPSRDICQRGTSLTIQCQVDSQVTMMFWYRQQPGQSLTLIATANQGSEATYESGFVIDKFPISRPNLTFSTLTVSNMSPEDSSIYLCSVEDGWTGIYGYTFGSGTRLTVV.

CDR3 amino acids: CSVVEVGRVISGELFF. The CDR3 DNA follows: TGCAGCGTTGTAGAAGTAGGCAGGGTGATATCCGGGGAGCTGTTTTTT. The genes are TRBV29-1 and TRBJ2-2; D might be TRBD1 (5 bases). The germline CDR1 and CDR2 sequences are SQVTM and ANQGSEA. The CDR3 loop spans 16 amino acids. The V and J ends lost 4 bases and 6 bases respectively, with 21 bases between them.

This clonotype was detected a few times. The V gene is TRBV20-1, the J gene TRBJ1-2; D possibly corresponds to TRBD1 (6 bases). This CDR3 is built from 14 residues. V lost 0 bases, J lost 2 bases, and 10 bases lay in between. From germline, CDR1 is DFQATT and CDR2 SNEGSKA (reference sequence). The CDR3 bases are TGCAGTGCTAGAGACCGGGGGGCGAACTATGGCTACACCTTC. It specifies CSARDRGANYGYTF.

There are a few counts of this clonotype. The chain is built from TRBV29-1 and TRBJ2-2, with 8 bases aligning to TRBD2. The CDR3 covers 14 residues. The V segment lost 4 bases and the J segment 5 bases; nucleotides outside the gene matches: 6. Germline CDR1 SQVTM, CDR2 ANQGSEA. CDR3 in amino acids: CSVGAGALTGELFF. Here the CDR3 DNA reads TGCAGCGTTGGAGCGGGAGCCCTAACCGGGGAGCTGTTTTTT.

J is TRBJ2-3 and V is TRBV20-1, with 10 bases lining up with TRBD2. Germline V gene lookup returns CDR1 DFQATT and CDR2 SNEGSKA (reference sequence). There are 15 residues in the CDR3. The DNA of the CDR3 is TGCAGCGGCCCGGCTAGCGGGAGTTTCTCAGATACGCAGTATTTT. Translating it yields CSGPASGSFSDTQYF.